The 21 T cell receptor beta chains below come from one sample, sequenced in a study of T cell repertoires in cytomegalovirus infection. TCRdb reprocessed the reads via MiXCR and lists one record per CDR3 protein. The sample records roughly 500,000 distinct CDR3 sequences, around 30% being singletons. The antigens for these receptors are not known. The specimen was cultured PBMCs, collected from culture after CMV antigen stimulation. The receptors shown here come from a human donor in good health (CMV status not recorded). Some clones in this sample may be carry-over from other donors' samples.

The genes are TRBV28 and TRBJ2-7, with 9 bases that match TRBD1. CDR3 length equals 15 residues. Germline V CDR1 and CDR2: MDHEN, SYDVKM. The V gene end was trimmed by 5 bases and the J gene end by 2 bases; junction bases not matched to a gene: 7. The CDR3 here is CASSIRTGAAYEQYF. CDR3 nucleotide sequence: TGTGCCAGCAGTATCCGGACAGGGGCTGCCTACGAGCAGTACTTC.

At least ten counts were recorded for this clonotype. The chain carries TRBV7-2 and TRBJ2-1; D not resolved. Germline lookup yields CDR1 SGHTA and CDR2 FQGNSA. The CDR3 is 15 amino acids. Trimming took 0 bases from V and 1 from J, leaving 7 bases between them. The CDR3 loop is CASSLAPSSYNEQFF. The DNA for the CDR3 is TGTGCCAGCAGCTTAGCTCCTAGTTCCTACAATGAGCAGTTCTTC. The full variable domain, completed using reference TRBV7-2 and TRBJ2-1, is GAGVSQSPSNKVTEKGKDVELRCDPISGHTALYWYRQSLGQGLEFLIYFQGNSAPDKSGLPSDRFSAERTGGSVSTLTIQRTQQEDSAVYLCASSLAPSSYNEQFFGPGTRLTVL.

The chain recombines TRBV7-9 with TRBJ2-1; D is ambiguous. This CDR3 has 14 residues. Germline V gene lookup returns CDR1 SEHNR and CDR2 FQNEAQ (reference sequence). V was trimmed by 2 bases and J by 8 bases, leaving 13 bases between them. The CDR3 sequence is CASSLSGSPDEQFF. The CDR3 nucleotides are TGTGCCAGCAGCTTATCGGGTTCTCCGGATGAGCAGTTCTTC.

The J gene is TRBJ1-5, the V gene TRBV30; no clear D gene. This CDR3 is 14 amino acids long. V was cut by 4 bases and J by 0 bases, with 10 bases left in between. Per the germline V gene, CDR1 is GTSNPN and CDR2 is SVGIG (reference sequence). The CDR3 loop reads CAWKSGLSNQPQHF. The CDR3 DNA reads TGTGCCTGGAAGTCAGGCCTTAGCAATCAGCCCCAGCATTTT.

This clonotype was recorded many times. This chain links TRBV6-2 or TRBV6-3 with TRBJ2-1; D gene ambiguous. This CDR3 comprises 11 residues. Germline assignment: CDR1 MNHEY and CDR2 SVGEGT. V was clipped by 2 bases and J by 7 bases, with 3 bases between them. The CDR3 DNA follows: TGTGCCAGCAGTTACCCAAATGAGCAGTTCTTC. Protein product: CASSYPNEQFF.

This clonotype came up a few times. This rearrangement joins TRBV4-1 to TRBJ1-2, with D unresolved. CDR3 length: 15 residues. V was cut by 0 bases and J by 4 bases, with 12 bases left in between. Germline V lookup: CDR1 MGHRA, CDR2 YSYEKL. The CDR3 here is CASSQEKGQVYGYTF. CDR3 bases: TGCGCCAGCAGCCAAGAGAAAGGCCAGGTCTATGGCTACACCTTC.

V usage is TRBV4-1 and J usage is TRBJ2-2; 12 bases are shared with TRBD2. CDR3 length: 17 residues. Germline V gene data show CDR1 as MGHRA and CDR2 as YSYEKL. V lost 2 bases to trimming and J lost 4 bases; unmatched junction nucleotides: 5. The CDR3 is CASSQLSSGRGTGELFF. Here the CDR3 DNA reads TGCGCCAGCAGCCAACTTTCTAGCGGGAGGGGCACCGGGGAGCTGTTTTTT.

The chain employs TRBV6-2 or TRBV6-3 and TRBJ2-2; 12 positions match TRBD2. Germline V gives CDR1 MNHEY, CDR2 SVGEGT. Losses at the gene ends were 6 bases for V and 7 bases for J; bases not matched to a gene: 6. The CDR3 length is 15 residues. DNA of the CDR3: TGTGCCAGCAGGCGACTAGCGGGAGCGATCGGGGAGCTGTTTTTT. This gives the protein CASRRLAGAIGELFF.

The chain combines TRBV24-1 with TRBJ1-1, with D possibly TRBD1 on 5 matching bases. This CDR3 contains 13 residues. The V and J ends lost 6 bases and 1 base respectively, with 8 bases between them. Germline V gene data show CDR1 as KGHDR and CDR2 as SFDVKD. The CDR3 nucleotides are TGTGCCACCAGTAGGGGAGCGAACACTGAAGCTTTCTTT. It encodes CATSRGANTEAFF.

This clonotype was seen at least ten times. J is TRBJ1-1 and V is TRBV7-2, with D uncertain. The germline CDR1 and CDR2 sequences are SGHTA and FQGNSA. The CDR3 length is 13 residues. V was trimmed by 5 bases and J by 3 bases, leaving 10 bases between them. CDR3 loop: CASSPTRDTEAFF. The DNA for the CDR3 is TGTGCCAGCAGCCCGACTAGGGACACTGAAGCTTTCTTT.

This clonotype came up many times. This chain joins TRBV7-2 and TRBJ2-7, with a tentative D call TRBD2 (6 bases). The ends were cut back, 3 bases at V and 6 bases at J, with 18 bases in the middle. This CDR3 has 15 residues. CDR1 is SGHTA, CDR2 FQGNSA, per germline. DNA of the CDR3: TGTGCCAGCAGCTTTACGGGAGCGAGGGCCCTCGAGCAGTACTTC. It specifies CASSFTGARALEQYF.

This clonotype was counted between two and nine times. The rearrangement uses TRBV4-1 and TRBJ2-5; the D is unclear. Trimming removed 4 bases from V and 2 bases from J, with 8 bases in between. From germline, CDR1 is MGHRA and CDR2 YSYEKL. The CDR3 is 13 residues long. This CDR3 reads CASSPPAQETQYF. The CDR3 nucleotides read TGCGCCAGCAGCCCCCCCGCTCAAGAGACCCAGTACTTC.

The chain links TRBV18 to TRBJ1-1, with D perhaps matching TRBD1 (5 bases). CDR1 is KGHSH, CDR2 LQKENI, per germline. V was shortened by 4 bases and J by 0 bases, with 18 bases between the two germline ends. The CDR3 sequence is 17 residues long. This chain's CDR3 is CASSRLGPQVLNTEAFF. For the CDR3, the DNA is TGTGCCAGCTCACGCTTGGGACCCCAGGTTTTGAACACTGAAGCTTTCTTT.

There are a few counts of this clonotype. The genes are TRBV7-2 and TRBJ2-7, with D uncertain. The germline V gene has CDR1 SGHTA and CDR2 FQGNSA. Trimming stripped 0 bases from V and 0 bases from J, with 15 bases between. The length of the CDR3 is 17 residues. Here the CDR3 reads CASSLASQLCTSYEQYV. In DNA, the CDR3 is TGTGCCAGCAGCTTAGCCTCCCAGCTTTGCACCTCCTACGAGCAGTACGTC.

The rearrangement links TRBV29-1 to TRBJ1-1; 11 positions match TRBD1. The CDR3 consists of 14 residues. Germline lookup yields CDR1 SQVTM and CDR2 ANQGSEA. V shed 7 bases, J shed 4 bases, and the junction held 8 bases outside the gene matches. The CDR3 loop reads CSGGQGAWSTEAFF. The DNA for the CDR3 is TGCAGCGGCGGACAGGGGGCTTGGAGCACTGAAGCTTTCTTT.

The chain combines TRBV20-1 with TRBJ2-1, with 9 bases identical to TRBD2. There are 13 residues in the CDR3. The trim removed 3 bases at V and 5 bases at J, leaving 2 bases unmatched. Germline assignment: CDR1 DFQATT and CDR2 SNEGSKA (reference sequence). CDR3 sequence (DNA): TGCAGTGCTAGGCGGGAGGGTAACAATGAGCAGTTCTTC. Residues: CSARREGNNEQFF.

The chain joins TRBV4-1 to TRBJ1-5, with D tentatively TRBD1 (5 bases). The V and J ends lost 1 base and 4 bases respectively, with 14 bases between them. Germline assignment: CDR1 MGHRA and CDR2 YSYEKL. The CDR3 is 16 amino acids. CDR3 DNA sequence: TGCGCCAGCAGCCAAGGCTTAAGACAGACGAATCAGCCCCAGCATTTT. Protein: CASSQGLRQTNQPQHF.

The chain is built from TRBV6-5 and TRBJ2-7; D not certain. The V gene's germline CDR1 is MNHEY and CDR2 SVGAGI. With 2 bases removed from V and 3 bases from J, the gap between germline ends came to 11 bases. The CDR3 is made up of 14 amino acids. CDR3 amino acids: CASSYKGSVYEQYV. The CDR3 nucleotides read TGTGCCAGCAGTTACAAGGGATCGGTCTACGAGCAGTACGTC.

This chain uses TRBV19 with TRBJ2-1, with 7 nucleotides matching TRBD2. Germline-derived CDR1 and CDR2 are LNHDA and SQIVND (reference sequence). With 3 bases clipped from V and 5 bases from J, the junction kept 7 bases outside the gene matches. CDR3 length: 15 amino acids. The CDR3 DNA is TGTGCCAGTAGTATGGAAGCGGGAATCCACAATGAGCAGTTCTTC. This encodes CASSMEAGIHNEQFF.

The J gene is TRBJ2-1, the V gene TRBV5-4; 8 bases map to TRBD2. The CDR3 is 16 amino acids. Trimming cost V 0 bases and J 2 bases; bases outside gene matches: 4. Germline V lookup: CDR1 SGHNT, CDR2 YYREEE (reference sequence). This chain's CDR3 is CASSLVLAGPYNEQFF. The CDR3 DNA reads TGTGCCAGCAGCTTGGTGTTAGCGGGACCCTACAATGAGCAGTTCTTC.

This clonotype was counted a few times. The chain employs TRBV7-2 and TRBJ2-7; TRBD2 agrees at 9 bases. The V gene's germline CDR1 is SGHTA and CDR2 FQGNSA. Trimming at V came to 5 bases and at J to 5 bases, leaving 4 bases not matched to a gene. The CDR3 sequence is 13 residues long. The CDR3 DNA follows: TGTGCCAGCAGCATTGGGACTAGCAACGAGCAGTACTTC. Its translation is CASSIGTSNEQYF.